Following are 3 T cell receptor beta chains from one sample sequenced in a study of T cells in Graves' hyperthyroidism and ophthalmopathy (dated by TCRdb to about 2019). The library was built by means of multiplex PCR. Sequencing was carried out with an Illumina HiSeq 2000. The TCR beta CDR3 regions were amplified from the RNA transcripts. For the first round of RT-PCR on the TCR CDR3, the HTBI primer set was used together with the Qiagen OneStep RT-PCR kit. The public reads were reprocessed in TCRdb via fastp at Q25 and MiXCR, keeping in-frame beta chains. Rows merge per CDR3 protein into single entries with the most common DNA and genes. The sample table holds under 400,000 distinct CDR3 sequences, of which around a quarter were seen once. The top ten constitute 73% of the sample. Sequencing input: blood. Source of these receptors: a man aged 45-65 years with Graves' hyperthyroidism.

This clonotype has just a few counts. The chain uses TRBV5-1 and TRBJ1-1, with D unresolved. The CDR3 is made up of 17 amino acids. V lost 4 bases to trimming and J lost 4 bases, with 23 bases between them. Germline V gene lookup returns CDR1 SGHRS and CDR2 YFSETQ. In DNA, the CDR3 is TGCGCCAGCAGCCAGATGGGTGGATTTTTTGGGTCCACTGAAGCTTTCTTT. Encoded protein: CASSQMGGFFGSTEAFF.

J is TRBJ1-1 and V is TRBV5-1, with a tentative D call TRBD1 (6 bases). The germline CDR1 and CDR2 sequences are SGHRS and YFSETQ. V was shortened by 2 bases and J by 1 base, with 9 bases between the two germline ends. CDR3 length: 14 residues. This CDR3 is CASSFQGGNTEAFF. CDR3 DNA: TGCGCCAGCAGCTTCCAAGGGGGGAACACTGAAGCTTTCTTT.

The CDR3 sequence is CASTGGLWAHISTQYF. The CDR3 DNA follows: TGTGCCAGTACAGGGGGTCTCTGGGCCCATATAAGTACGCAGTATTTT. The chain is built from TRBV19 and TRBJ2-3; 7 bases match TRBD1. This CDR3 has 16 amino acids. Per the germline V gene, CDR1 is LNHDA and CDR2 is SQIVND (reference sequence). After removal of 7 bases from V and 8 bases from J, the junction contained 18 bases not matched to a gene. The full variable domain, completed using reference TRBV19 and TRBJ2-3, is DGGITQSPKYLFRKEGQNVTLSCEQNLNHDAMYWYRQDPGQGLRLIYYSQIVNDFQKGDIAEGYSVSREKKESFPLTVTSAQKNPTAFYLCASTGGLWAHISTQYFGPGTRLTVL.